This TCR beta chain originates from a study of T cell responses to AZD1222 COVID-19 vaccine. Across the whole study: Pooling covered second doses at about 4 or about 12 weeks. Study-wide results and limits: At baseline, just a handful of AZD1222 recipients tested seropositive.

Per the germline V gene, CDR1 is MNHEY and CDR2 is SMNVEV (reference sequence). The CDR3 loop spans 16 amino acids. The J segment lost 2 bases and the V segment lost 5 bases, leaving 3 bases of the junction unmatched. Profiled with immunoSEQ multiplex PCR; TCRdb holds only in-frame clones, not every one. The sample carries roughly 100,000 clones, under 90% recorded once. The count of this clone is one. Antigen specificity is unknown. This receptor was obtained from an adult in good health. V is TRBV27 and J is TRBJ2-1; 13 nucleotides agree with TRBD2. The sequenced sample was peripheral blood, obtained on day 0 of AZD1222 vaccination. CDR3 nucleotide sequence: TGTGCCAGCAGTCCGGGACTAGCGGGGACCTACAATGAGCAGTTCTTC. Protein: CASSPGLAGTYNEQFF.